This TCR beta chain was documented in a study of cytomegalovirus exposure and HLA in healthy donors. Points from the study as a whole: Analyzed later, most CMV-associated TCR beta chains appeared HLA-restricted.

Points on this clone: The antigen is undetermined.

PCR employed 60 Vbeta and 13 Jbeta primers. TCRdb's table, derived via immunoSEQ multiplex PCR, lists solely in-frame clones and lacks some. The sample yields 35,000 to 40,000 clones, 70% to 85% seen once. The sequence derives from a man aged 30-40 years in good health and CMV-seronegative. Sequences were obtained from PBMCs.

The CDR3, as DNA: TGCGCCAGCAGCCAAGATCCCGGCGGCCAGAAAATTCATGGCTACACCTTC. It codes for CASSQDPGGQKIHGYTF. V is TRBV4-1 and J is TRBJ1-2, with D hard to call. The germline V and J ends were trimmed by 0 bases and 6 bases, with 20 bases remaining between them. Germline V gives CDR1 MGHRA, CDR2 YSYEKL. The CDR3 is 17 residues long.